The source of this T cell receptor (beta chain) is a study of cytomegalovirus exposure and HLA in healthy donors. Study at large: Among about 200 million T cells, an earlier analysis found roughly 100 million unique TCR beta sequences.

PCR used 60 Vbeta primers and 13 Jbeta primers. This table comes from immunoSEQ multiplex PCR, and its TCRdb copy is limited to in-frame clones, with some not included. The sample includes under 250,000 clones, 79% seen only once; the top ten take roughly 1.5%. Regarding this clone: What it binds is not known.

Trimming took off 6 bases at V and 1 base at J, with 15 bases between the two ends. This CDR3 comprises 15 residues. Germline CDR1 is SQVTM and CDR2 is ANQGSEA. Study results and caveats: The study found most TCR sequences rare, yet found some public TCRs in many donors.

The chain couples TRBV29-1 to TRBJ2-2, with a weak D call TRBD1 (5 bases). The TCR originated in a man aged 50-60 years in good health and CMV-seronegative. The sequenced material came from PBMCs. In DNA, the CDR3 is TGCAGCGTGACCAGAGCAGGGTGGAACACCGGGGAGCTGTTTTTT. It specifies CSVTRAGWNTGELFF.